This entry lists 11 T cell receptor beta chains sequenced from one sample in a study of regulatory T cells in long-lasting Graves disease. Construction of the TCR beta libraries employed iRepertoire HTBI primers in conjunction with Arm-PCR of CDR3 regions. Each CDR3 protein is one row after TCRdb ran MiXCR on the multiplex PCR reads. Of fewer than 600,000 distinct CDR3 sequences in the sample, about 20% were seen once. Time point indicated: persistent/refractory GD, antithyroid drugs over 5 years with positive TRAb. Making the TCR library involved RNA that had been extracted from PBMCs. The specimen comprised peripheral blood mononuclear cells (PBMCs), sampled when the disease was refractory, from a patient treated with antithyroid drugs. Source of these receptors: a female donor with Graves disease.

This clonotype was seen a few times. V is TRBV4-3 and J is TRBJ2-2; 11 nucleotides agree with TRBD2. This CDR3 has 18 residues. The J segment lost 5 bases and the V segment lost 0 bases, leaving 8 bases of the junction unmatched. CDR1 and CDR2 from the germline V gene are LGHNA and YSLEER. The CDR3 region has the DNA TGCGCCAGCAGCCAAGATACTAGCGGGAGTTTACGTACCGGGGAGCTGTTTTTT. Translating gives CASSQDTSGSLRTGELFF.

This clonotype came up a few times. J is TRBJ1-2 and V is TRBV19, with 7 bases aligning to TRBD1. CDR1 and CDR2 from the germline V gene are LNHDA and SQIVND (reference sequence). The CDR3 is made up of 15 amino acids. J lost 8 bases, V lost 7 bases, and 16 bases had no gene match. CDR3 DNA: TGTGCCAGTAACTTTCTGGAGGGGGCGGGAGGCGGCTACACCTTC. Protein sequence: CASNFLEGAGGGYTF.

At least ten counts were recorded for this clonotype. CDR3 sequence: CASSFSDGEQYF. CDR3 DNA: TGTGCCAGCAGTTTTTCGGACGGCGAGCAGTACTTC. The V call is TRBV28, the J call TRBJ2-7, with unresolved D. The CDR3 has 12 amino acids. Deletions cut 3 bases from V and 6 bases from J, with 9 bases between. CDR1 and CDR2 (germline): MDHEN, SYDVKM.

The J gene is TRBJ2-5, the V gene TRBV7-3, with TRBD2 matching over 9 bases. The junction had 6 bases not matched to a gene; V was cut back by 2 bases and J by 2 bases. The length of the CDR3 is 16 residues. The germline V gene encodes CDR1 SGHTA and CDR2 FQGTGA. CDR3 sequence reads: CASSLGVSGGQETQYF. The CDR3 bases are TGTGCCAGCAGCTTAGGCGTTAGCGGGGGTCAAGAGACCCAGTACTTC. Looking up the rest from reference TRBV7-3 and TRBJ2-5 gives the full variable domain: GAGVSQTPSNKVTEKGKYVELRCDPISGHTALYWYRQSLGQGPEFLIYFQGTGAADDSGLPNDRFFAVRPEGSVSTLKIQRTERGDSAVYLCASSLGVSGGQETQYFGPGTRLLVL.

In its sample, this clonotype was seen many times. The chain is built from TRBV6-1 and TRBJ1-1, with a possible D match to TRBD1 (6 bases). V gave up 8 bases and J gave up 5 bases, with 12 bases separating them. Germline lookup yields CDR1 MNHNS and CDR2 SASEGT. CDR3 length: 12 amino acids. This CDR3 is CASSRGRTEAFF. The CDR3 coding sequence is TGTGCCAGCTCAAGGGGGAGAACTGAAGCTTTCTTT.

There are a few counts of this clonotype. The chain combines TRBV12-3 or TRBV12-4 with TRBJ1-1; D not resolved. Trimming removed 5 bases at V and 11 bases at J, with 15 bases between. CDR3 length: 12 amino acids. The CDR3 is CASSATGVEAFF. The CDR3 DNA sequence: TGTGCCAGCAGTGCGACCGGAGTTGAGGCTTTCTTT.

This clonotype has just a few counts. The CDR3 DNA reads TGCGCCAGCAGCCAAGAGCCTAGTGATTCTGGGGAGACCCAGTACTTC. Protein: CASSQEPSDSGETQYF. The V call is TRBV4-3, the J call TRBJ2-5; no firm D call. Germline V gene sequence: CDR1 LGHNA, CDR2 YSLEER. CDR3 length: 16 amino acids. V shed 0 bases and J shed 5 bases, with 16 bases lying between them.

On this clonotype: A far more abundant clone sits one base away, making this likely a read error. The conserved closing phenylalanine or tryptophan is absent in this CDR3, likely reflecting a read error. The chain carries TRBV2 and TRBJ2-7; TRBD1 or TRBD2 may be the D gene (5 bases each). CDR1 and CDR2 (germline): SNHLY, FYNNEI. V was shortened by 8 bases and J by 0 bases, with 11 bases between the two germline ends. The CDR3 totals 13 residues. CDR3 DNA sequence: TGTGCCAGCCGGGCAGGGAGCTCCTACGAGCAGTACCTC. It is translated as CASRAGSSYEQYL.

This clonotype has a count of ten or more. This sequence joins TRBV6-1 and TRBJ2-7; TRBD2 agrees at 11 bases. This CDR3 has 15 residues. Germline V gene data show CDR1 as MNHNS and CDR2 as SASEGT. The J segment lost 4 bases and the V segment lost 4 bases, leaving 6 bases of the junction unmatched. CDR3 in amino acids: CASSGLGLAGYEQYF. The CDR3 DNA is TGTGCCAGCAGTGGTCTCGGACTAGCGGGTTACGAGCAGTACTTC.

This clonotype was recorded a few times. The chain employs TRBV11-2 and TRBJ2-7, with D possibly matching TRBD2 (6 bases). V lost 5 bases and J lost 3, with 20 bases in between. Germline CDR1 reads SGHAT; CDR2 reads FQNNGV. This CDR3 has 16 amino acids. The CDR3 spells CASSPIRRGLIYEQYF. CDR3 in DNA: TGTGCCAGCAGCCCCATCCGGCGGGGACTGATCTACGAGCAGTACTTC. Combining the CDR3 with reference TRBV11-2 and TRBJ2-7 gives the whole variable domain EAGVAQSPRYKIIEKRQSVAFWCNPISGHATLYWYQQILGQGPKLLIQFQNNGVVDDSQLPKDRFSAERLKGVDSTLKIQPAKLEDSAVYLCASSPIRRGLIYEQYFGPGTRLTVT.

As concerns this clonotype: With a much larger clone just one base away, this may be a read error. The chain couples TRBV6-9 to TRBJ1-5, with 8 positions matching TRBD1. Germline V lookup: CDR1 MNHGY, CDR2 SVAAGI. The CDR3 sequence is 15 residues long. The CDR3 reads CASSSGQGTLQPRHF. The DNA of the CDR3 is TGTGCCAGCAGTTCCGGACAGGGAACGCTGCAGCCCCGGCATTTT.